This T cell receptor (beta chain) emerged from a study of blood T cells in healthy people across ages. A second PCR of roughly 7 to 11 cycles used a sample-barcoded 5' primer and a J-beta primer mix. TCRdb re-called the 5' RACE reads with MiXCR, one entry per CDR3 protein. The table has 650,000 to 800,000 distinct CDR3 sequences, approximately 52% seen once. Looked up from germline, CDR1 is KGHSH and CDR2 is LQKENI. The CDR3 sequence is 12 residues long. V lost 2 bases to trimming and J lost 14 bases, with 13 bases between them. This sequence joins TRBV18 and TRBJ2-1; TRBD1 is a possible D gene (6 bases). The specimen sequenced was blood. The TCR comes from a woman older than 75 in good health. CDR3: CASSPGQGKEFF. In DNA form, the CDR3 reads TGTGCCAGCTCACCAGGGCAGGGGAAGGAGTTCTTC.